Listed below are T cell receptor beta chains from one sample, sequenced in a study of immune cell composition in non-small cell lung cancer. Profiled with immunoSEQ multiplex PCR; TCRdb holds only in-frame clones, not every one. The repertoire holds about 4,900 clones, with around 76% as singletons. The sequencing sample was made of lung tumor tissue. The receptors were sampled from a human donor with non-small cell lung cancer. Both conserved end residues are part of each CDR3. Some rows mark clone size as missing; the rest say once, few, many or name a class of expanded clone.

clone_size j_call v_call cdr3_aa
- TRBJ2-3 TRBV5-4 CASSVGLAGGLTDTQYF
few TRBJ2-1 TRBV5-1 CASSLYNEQFF
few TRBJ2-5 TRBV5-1 CASSKQDQETQYF
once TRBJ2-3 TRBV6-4 CASSEQEGADTQYF
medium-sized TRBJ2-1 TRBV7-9 CASSLERDEQFF
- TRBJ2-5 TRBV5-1 CASSNTGGDETQYF
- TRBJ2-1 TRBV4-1 CASSQDREPVHCEQFF
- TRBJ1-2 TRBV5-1 CASSLGQIRGYTF
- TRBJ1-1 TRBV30 CAWSGRGRNTEAFF
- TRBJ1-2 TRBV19 CASTRDHLNYGYTF
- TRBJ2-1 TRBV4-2 CASSQDVMGQGAYNEQFF
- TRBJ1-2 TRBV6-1 CASSVTGNYGYTF
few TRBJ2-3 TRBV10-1 CASSGTSGTLSTDTQYF
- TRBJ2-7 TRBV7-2 CASSPGVPPGEQYF
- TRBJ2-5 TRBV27 CASRIGDRTEETQYF
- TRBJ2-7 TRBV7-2 CASSLAATSGTPYEQYF
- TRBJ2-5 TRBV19 CASSPGGTQETQYF
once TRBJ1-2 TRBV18 CASSQGGEANYGYTF
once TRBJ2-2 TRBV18 CASSPGDTRTLFF
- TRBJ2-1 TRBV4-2 CASSQGPPVGGRATNEQFF
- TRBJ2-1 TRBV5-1 CASSHGLQDNEQFF
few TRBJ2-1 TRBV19 CASSMGRHSYNEQFF
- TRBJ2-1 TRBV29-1 CGGQTYNEQFF
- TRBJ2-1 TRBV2 CASSEWDYPQFF
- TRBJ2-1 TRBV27 CASRTSGASNEQFF
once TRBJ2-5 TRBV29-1 CSGFSEYQETQYF
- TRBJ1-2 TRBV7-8 CASSSERSNYGYTF
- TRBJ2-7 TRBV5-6 CASSLGARAGEQYF
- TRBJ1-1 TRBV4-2 CASSHQELNTEAFF
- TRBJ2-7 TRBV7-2 CASSLQGYEQYF
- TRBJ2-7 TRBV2 CASSESRSSYEQYF
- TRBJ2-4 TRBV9 CASRETENIQYF
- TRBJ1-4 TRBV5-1 CASSLETGWEKLFF
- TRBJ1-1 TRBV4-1 CASSQSRRDRADTEAFF
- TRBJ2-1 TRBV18 CASTIAASGFDEQFF
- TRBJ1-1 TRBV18 CASSPSTGMNTEAFF
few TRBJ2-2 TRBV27 CASSSRQGHTGELFF
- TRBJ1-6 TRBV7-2 CASSPGGRMGNSPLHF
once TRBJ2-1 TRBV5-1 CASSFARLAGEYNEQFF
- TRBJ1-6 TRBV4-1 CASSQTADSFSPSSYNSPLHF
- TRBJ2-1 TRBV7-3 CASSLAGRPSYNEQFF
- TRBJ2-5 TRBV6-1 CASLLGAETQYF
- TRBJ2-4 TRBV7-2 CASSFAGQGANIQYF
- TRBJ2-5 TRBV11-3 CASSLVLGGLAGAETQYF
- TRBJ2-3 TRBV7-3 CASSLMASGVTDTQYF
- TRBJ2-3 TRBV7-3 CASSFRGLEDTQYF
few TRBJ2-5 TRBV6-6 CASKNSGGEVTQYF
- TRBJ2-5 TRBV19 CASSIAGGSGSTQYF
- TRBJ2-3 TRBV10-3 CAISERGGSADTQYF